This is a list of T cell receptor beta chains from one sample in a study of regulatory T cells in long-lasting Graves disease. MiXCR, run by TCRdb on the multiplex PCR reads, gives a single entry per CDR3 protein. The sample records roughly 400,000 distinct CDR3 sequences, approximately 15% being singletons. These records were also assigned to another study, of T cells in Graves' hyperthyroidism and ophthalmopathy.

The sample here was peripheral blood mononuclear cells (PBMCs), taken at new diagnosis, from a patient treated with antithyroid drugs. The source of these receptors is a woman aged 40 to 50 with Graves disease. Each CDR3 is given with its conserved first and last residue. D genes are given only for firm matches. The listing skips clone size in some rows; elsewhere it reads once, few, many or a size class.

clone_size j_call d_call v_call cdr3_aa cdr3_nt
many TRBJ2-5 TRBD2 TRBV7-2 CASSLGGPSGPFGETQYF TGTGCCAGCAGCTTAGGGGGGCCTAGCGGGCCCTTCGGGGAGACCCAGTACTTC
NA TRBJ2-3 TRBD2 TRBV5-1 CASSAAYTSGAADTQYF TGCGCCAGCAGCGCAGCCTATACTAGCGGGGCTGCAGATACGCAGTATTTT
few TRBJ2-7 NA TRBV9 CASSAEDTWAYEQYF TGTGCCAGCAGCGCCGAAGACACATGGGCCTACGAGCAGTACTTC
many TRBJ2-3 NA TRBV20-1 CSACPSTDTQYF TGCAGTGCCTGCCCGAGCACAGATACGCAGTATTTT
few TRBJ2-7 TRBD1 TRBV20-1 CSAFRTGSYEQYF TGCAGTGCTTTCAGGACAGGGTCCTACGAGCAGTACTTC
few TRBJ2-5 NA TRBV15 CATSRDGANRAIQETQYF TGTGCCACCAGCAGAGATGGGGCGAACAGGGCGATCCAAGAGACCCAGTACTTC
few TRBJ2-7 NA TRBV19 CASSISMGAHYEQYF TGTGCCAGTAGTATAAGTATGGGGGCCCACTACGAGCAGTACTTC
many TRBJ2-3 NA TRBV7-3 CASSLNGRDTQYF TGTGCCAGCAGCTTAAATGGGAGAGATACGCAGTATTTT
few TRBJ1-2 TRBD1 TRBV6-1 CASSGDRGFGYTF TGTGCCAGCAGTGGCGACAGGGGGTTTGGCTACACCTTC
many TRBJ1-2 TRBD1 TRBV28 CASRRGQAGYGYTF TGTGCCAGCAGGCGGGGACAGGCGGGCTATGGCTACACCTTC
NA TRBJ1-5 NA TRBV7-8 CASSLARQNNQPQHF TGTGCCAGCAGCTTAGCTAGGCAGAACAATCAGCCCCAGCATTTT
many TRBJ2-7 NA TRBV28 CASSLERVGEQYF TGTGCCAGCAGTTTGGAGAGAGTCGGCGAGCAGTACTTC
few TRBJ2-2 TRBD1 TRBV5-6 CATQGADTGELFF TGTGCCACCCAGGGGGCGGACACCGGGGAGCTGTTTTTT
NA TRBJ2-7 NA TRBV5-1 CASMITGGVYEQYF TGCGCCAGCATGATCACCGGGGGAGTCTACGAGCAGTACTTC
many TRBJ1-4 NA TRBV19 CASSVTSEAGEKLFF TGTGCCAGTAGTGTGACATCAGAGGCAGGCGAAAAACTGTTTTTT
few TRBJ2-1 TRBD2 TRBV20-1 CSASELAAGAYNEQFF TGCAGTGCTAGTGAACTAGCGGCTGGTGCCTACAATGAGCAGTTCTTC
NA TRBJ1-5 NA TRBV10-3 CTISESIYQPQHF TGTACCATCAGTGAGTCGATTTATCAGCCCCAGCATTTT
many TRBJ1-2 NA TRBV20-1 CSARDRARPNYGYTF TGCAGTGCTAGAGATCGGGCACGTCCTAACTATGGCTACACCTTC